These 23 T cell receptor beta chains came from one sample sequenced in a study of T-cell memory formation after mild COVID-19. TCRdb passed the 5' RACE reads through MiXCR, listing each CDR3 protein once. The sample contains around 200,000 distinct CDR3 sequences, just over 9.5% of which appear only once. The sequenced material came from PBMCs or a T cell subset sorted from them (not recorded which). The receptors shown here come from a man aged 18 to 35 who had mild COVID-19 (a few samples of this study predate the infection). Cell type and time point are not known.

The chain is built from TRBV20-1 and TRBJ2-3; D remains ambiguous. The CDR3 is 13 residues long. The germline V gene encodes CDR1 DFQATT and CDR2 SNEGSKA (reference sequence). V gave up 5 bases and J gave up 0 bases, with 9 bases separating them. The CDR3 DNA follows: TGCAGTGCTTTCTTCCCTAGCACAGATACGCAGTATTTT. Its protein product is CSAFFPSTDTQYF.

The chain joins TRBV24-1 to TRBJ2-3, with D unresolved. Germline CDR1 is KGHDR and CDR2 is SFDVKD. The CDR3 totals 14 residues. Deletions cut 4 bases from V and 1 base from J, with 8 bases between. CDR3 residues: CATSERERTDTQYF. Here the CDR3 DNA reads TGTGCCACCAGTGAAAGGGAACGCACAGATACGCAGTATTTT.

This chain connects TRBV6-2 or TRBV6-3 to TRBJ2-3; D unclear. This CDR3 has 15 amino acids. Germline V gene sequence: CDR1 MNHEY, CDR2 SVGEGT. Trimming took off 7 bases at V and 2 bases at J, with 16 bases between the two ends. Written as DNA, the CDR3 is TGTGCCAGCACCATCAGCAGGTCACCCACAGATACGCAGTATTTT. Translation: CASTISRSPTDTQYF.

The J gene is TRBJ2-3, the V gene TRBV4-2, with D hard to call. The CDR3 has 14 amino acids. From germline, CDR1 is LGHNA and CDR2 YNFKEQ. V was cut by 0 bases and J by 6 bases, with 10 bases left in between. The CDR3 region has the DNA TGTGCCAGCAGCCAAGATCCGGCGACGGATACGCAGTATTTT. As protein: CASSQDPATDTQYF.

This clonotype was counted a few times. The V gene is TRBV7-9, the J gene TRBJ2-7; 10 bases agree with TRBD2. Germline trimming cut 1 base from V and 2 bases from J; bases unmatched to any gene: 11. The CDR3 spans 18 residues. Germline V gives CDR1 SEHNR, CDR2 FQNEAQ (reference sequence). The CDR3 sequence: CASSLVLASGGPTYEQYF. The CDR3 region has the DNA TGTGCCAGCAGCTTAGTACTGGCTAGCGGGGGCCCTACCTACGAGCAGTACTTC.

The rearrangement joins TRBV20-1 to TRBJ2-1; 13 nucleotides line up with TRBD2. V lost 0 bases, J lost 9 bases, and 5 bases stayed unmatched. From germline, CDR1 is DFQATT and CDR2 SNEGSKA (reference sequence). This CDR3 spans 15 amino acids. The CDR3 DNA follows: TGCAGTGCTAGAGACACTAGCGGGGGGGCCAGTGAGCAGTTCTTC. It is translated as CSARDTSGGASEQFF.

The chain employs TRBV7-6 and TRBJ2-3, with D tentatively TRBD1 or TRBD2 (5 bases each). This CDR3 is built from 16 residues. With 0 bases removed from V and 1 base from J, the gap between germline ends came to 11 bases. Germline CDR1 is SGHVS and CDR2 is FNYEAQ. CDR3 nucleotides: TGTGCCAGCAGCTTAGCCCTCCGGGGACGCACAGATACGCAGTATTTT. Translated, it gives CASSLALRGRTDTQYF.

This rearrangement joins TRBV10-3 to TRBJ2-3; D not resolved. V dropped 4 bases and J dropped 6 bases, with 5 bases sitting between them. This CDR3 comprises 11 residues. The V gene's germline CDR1 is ENHRY and CDR2 SYGVKD. CDR3 protein: CAISVWDTQYF. The CDR3 DNA is TGTGCCATCAGTGTGTGGGATACGCAGTATTTT.

Concerning this clonotype: Its ends do not fully match the called genes, so a read error is possible. This chain links TRBV7-2 with TRBJ2-2; D perhaps matches TRBD1 (5 bases). Germline V lookup: CDR1 SGHTA, CDR2 FQGNSA. This CDR3 has 16 residues. The CDR3 DNA follows: TGTGCCAACAGCTTAGATCCAGGGATCAACACCGGGGAGCTGTTTTTT. Amino acid sequence: CANSLDPGINTGELFF.

This chain links TRBV7-2 with TRBJ2-1, with 7 bases fitting TRBD2. V dropped 5 bases and J dropped 12; count of bases not matched to a gene: 4. The germline V gene encodes CDR1 SGHTA and CDR2 FQGNSA. The CDR3 contains 11 residues. The CDR3 protein is CASSGGTTQFF. CDR3 nucleotides: TGTGCCAGCAGCGGGGGGACTACGCAGTTCTTC.

This clonotype appeared many times. V usage is TRBV6-2 or TRBV6-3 and J usage is TRBJ2-3; D gene ambiguous. V dropped 6 bases and J dropped 0 bases, with 7 bases sitting between them. CDR3 size: 13 residues. CDR1 and CDR2 from the germline V gene are MNHEY and SVGEGT. CDR3 in amino acids: CASRGTSTDTQYF. CDR3 DNA: TGTGCCAGCAGAGGAACTAGCACAGATACGCAGTATTTT.

This clonotype was counted between two and nine times. This chain uses TRBV4-1 with TRBJ1-5; D remains ambiguous. This CDR3 is built from 15 residues. V lost 7 bases to trimming and J lost 9 bases, with 22 bases between them. In germline, CDR1 is MGHRA, CDR2 YSYEKL. In nucleotides, the CDR3 is TGCGCCAGCACCCTAAGCGTCATTTCATCATGGCCCCAGCATTTT. Amino acid sequence: CASTLSVISSWPQHF.

This clonotype appeared many times. The chain is built from TRBV3-1 and TRBJ2-3, with TRBD2 matching over 7 bases. From germline, CDR1 is LGHDT and CDR2 YNNKEL (reference sequence). V gave up 4 bases and J gave up 0 bases; unmatched junction bases: 4. This CDR3 comprises 15 residues. Written as DNA, the CDR3 is TGTGCCAGCAGCCCTACAGCGGGGAGCACAGATACGCAGTATTTT. Residues: CASSPTAGSTDTQYF.

The chain combines TRBV27 with TRBJ1-6; D is unresolved. CDR1 is MNHEY, CDR2 SMNVEV, per germline (reference sequence). V was shortened by 7 bases and J by 3 bases, with 10 bases between the two germline ends. CDR3 length: 14 amino acids. The CDR3 nucleotides are TGTGCCAGCACCGAGGGTTACTATAATTCACCCCTCCACTTT. Translation: CASTEGYYNSPLHF.

The chain is built from TRBV18 and TRBJ2-7; D tentatively fits TRBD1 or TRBD2 (6 bases each). The V and J ends lost 2 bases and 0 bases respectively, with 17 bases between them. The CDR3 is made up of 17 amino acids. Germline V lookup: CDR1 KGHSH, CDR2 LQKENI. The CDR3 spells CASSPGQVGGGSYEQYV. DNA of the CDR3: TGTGCCAGCTCACCAGGGCAAGTAGGAGGGGGCTCCTACGAGCAGTACGTC.

This clonotype was counted only a few times. The chain combines TRBV7-9 with TRBJ1-1; D ambiguous. Germline CDR1 is SEHNR and CDR2 is FQNEAQ (reference sequence). The CDR3 is 13 residues long. V dropped 8 bases and J dropped 2 bases, with 12 bases sitting between them. The CDR3 DNA is TGTGCCAGCGGCCAGTGGGTTAACACTGAAGCTTTCTTT. Encoded protein: CASGQWVNTEAFF. The variable domain in full, completed from reference TRBV7-9 and TRBJ1-1, reads DTGVSQNPRHKITKRGQNVTFRCDPISEHNRLYWYRQTLGQGPEFLTYFQNEAQLEKSRLLSDRFSAERPKGSFSTLEIQRTEQGDSAMYLCASGQWVNTEAFFGQGTRLTVV.

This clonotype has a handful of counts. This chain joins TRBV2 and TRBJ1-1; TRBD1 agrees at 7 bases. The CDR3 spans 12 residues. Germline V lookup: CDR1 SNHLY, CDR2 FYNNEI. V was clipped by 9 bases and J by 2 bases; unmatched bases: 3. This chain's CDR3 is CARRDSNTEAFF. DNA of the CDR3: TGTGCCAGACGGGACAGTAACACTGAAGCTTTCTTT.

This chain links TRBV3-1 with TRBJ2-5, with TRBD2 matching 12 bases. CDR1 and CDR2 (germline): LGHDT, YNNKEL (reference sequence). V gave up 0 bases and J gave up 2 bases; unmatched junction bases: 4. The CDR3 has 17 residues. CDR3 nucleotide sequence: TGTGCCAGCAGCCAAGATCTAGCGGGGGGGCGGCAAGAGACCCAGTACTTC. This gives the protein CASSQDLAGGRQETQYF.

The rearrangement links TRBV5-1 to TRBJ1-4, with D unresolved. The germline CDR1 and CDR2 sequences are SGHRS and YFSETQ. V lost 0 bases to trimming and J lost 8 bases, with 11 bases between them. This CDR3 region has 14 residues. The CDR3 protein is CASSLDAGKEKLFF. The CDR3 DNA follows: TGCGCCAGCAGCTTGGACGCGGGGAAAGAAAAACTGTTTTTT.

J is TRBJ2-3 and V is TRBV20-1; 7 bases are shared with TRBD2. CDR1 is DFQATT and CDR2 is SNEGSKA in the germline V gene (reference sequence). V was clipped by 6 bases and J by 6 bases; unmatched bases: 9. This CDR3 comprises 13 residues. The CDR3: CSARERGGDTQYF. For the CDR3, the DNA is TGCAGTGCGAGGGAGCGGGGTGGGGATACGCAGTATTTT.

The chain joins TRBV6-2 or TRBV6-3 to TRBJ2-7; D remains ambiguous. The CDR3 runs to 13 residues. Germline loops: CDR1 MNHEY, CDR2 SVGEGT. The V end lost 7 bases, the J end lost 5 bases, and 15 bases lay between the germline ends. CDR3 in DNA: TGTGCCAGCACCGGGCCCCTGTACAACGAGCAGTACTTC. Translation: CASTGPLYNEQYF.

This clonotype came up many times. Written as DNA, the CDR3 is TGCGCCAGCAGCCAAGAGGCTGTTGCGGGGGGGACCAATGAGCAGTTCTTC. Encoded protein: CASSQEAVAGGTNEQFF. V gene TRBV4-3 combines with J gene TRBJ2-1; TRBD2 matches 9 bases. The CDR3 is 17 amino acids. V was pared by 0 bases and J by 6 bases, with 9 bases of the junction left unmatched. CDR1 is LGHNA, CDR2 YSLEER, per germline.

This chain connects TRBV4-1 to TRBJ1-6; D is possibly TRBD1 (6 bases). With 0 bases removed from V and 14 bases from J, the gap between germline ends came to 11 bases. The CDR3 loop spans 13 amino acids. CDR1 and CDR2 from the germline V gene are MGHRA and YSYEKL. The CDR3 nucleotides read TGCGCCAGCAGCCAAGATAGGGGGGGTACCCTCCACTTT. Amino acid sequence: CASSQDRGGTLHF.